This T cell receptor (beta chain) was sequenced during a study of a mutant IDH1 vaccine in newly diagnosed glioma (dated by TCRdb to the early 2020s). For context, the study as a whole: Of the approximately 35 treated patients, approximately 62% were male and around 40% were female, and the mean age was around 40 years. Before enrollment, most patients had been given radiochemotherapy with temozolomide as standard therapy, while the rest had received either radiotherapy alone or temozolomide alone. Peripheral blood was drawn at six visits: V03 (baseline), V05, V07, V10, V12 and V13. Longitudinal TCRB deep sequencing was performed for roughly 25 treated patients wherever samples were available for exploratory analyses.

The library was generated by the immunoSEQ multiplex PCR assay. Rearranged TCR beta chain sequences were amplified using the hsTCRB Kit according to the manufacturer's protocol. Sequencing of TCRB libraries was carried out on an Illumina MiSeq. Turning to the authors' computational methods: The kit vendor's proprietary platform handled demultiplexing, trimming and gene mapping. TCRdb's version of the immuneACCESS table is confined to in-frame rearrangements and falls short of the full clone set. An unresolved V gene accounts for under half of the shortfall where checked; the remainder is of unknown origin. The DNA gave D and trimming, while V, J and clone size come from that table. Across this sample there are about 32,000 clones, with approximately 80% seen only once. The top ten hold approximately 20% of the sample. In the paper's terms, the time point label means: baseline, week 1 (first vaccination visit). Sample treatment or condition, as interpreted from the label and publication: pre-vaccination baseline after standard-of-care therapy. Donors had newly diagnosed WHO grade 3 or 4 IDH1-mutant astrocytomas with loss of nuclear ATRX. The samples were drawn from NOA16, a multicentre, single-arm, open-label phase I trial in Germany that tested a mutant IDH1 peptide vaccine in humans for the first time. For immunogenicity testing, the blood drawn at visit V03 was used as the baseline sample. Genomic DNA for TCRB sequencing was extracted from EDTA blood using the DNeasy Blood and Tissue Kit.

Concerning this clone itself: Its antigen is unknown. Per-nucleotide qualities are absent, and no much larger clonotype sits a single base away.

CDR1 and CDR2 were assigned from the germline V gene (reference sequence) as MNHEY and SMNVEV. CDR3 length: 15 amino acids, cysteine to phenylalanine. Just CDR3 DNA is preserved here, 45 bases in frame from base 1. Trimming takes 7 bases from V and 7 bases from J, and the germline ends sit 19 bases apart. Beyond this particular receptor, the publication reports: No apparent relationship was observed between pseudoprogression and alterations in the top peripheral T cell clonotypes detected by TCRB sequencing. Selection of PBMC samples for TCRB deep sequencing was based on availability. Immune responses induced by the vaccine were seen in 93.3% of patients across multiple MHC alleles. It was noted by the authors that analyses of patient blood samples could not be reproduced owing to sample limitations.

Recombination joined TRBV27 with TRBJ2-2; tentative D gene TRBD1, with 5 bases matching. The specimen was PBMCs, collected from a glioma patient treated with radiotherapy, temozolomide or both. The TCR sequence derives from a man younger than 40 with glioma. The CDR3 region: CASKGHLGIGGELFF. In nucleotides, the sequence is TGTGCCAGCAAGGGGCACCTGGGGATTGGCGGGGAGCTGTTTTTT.